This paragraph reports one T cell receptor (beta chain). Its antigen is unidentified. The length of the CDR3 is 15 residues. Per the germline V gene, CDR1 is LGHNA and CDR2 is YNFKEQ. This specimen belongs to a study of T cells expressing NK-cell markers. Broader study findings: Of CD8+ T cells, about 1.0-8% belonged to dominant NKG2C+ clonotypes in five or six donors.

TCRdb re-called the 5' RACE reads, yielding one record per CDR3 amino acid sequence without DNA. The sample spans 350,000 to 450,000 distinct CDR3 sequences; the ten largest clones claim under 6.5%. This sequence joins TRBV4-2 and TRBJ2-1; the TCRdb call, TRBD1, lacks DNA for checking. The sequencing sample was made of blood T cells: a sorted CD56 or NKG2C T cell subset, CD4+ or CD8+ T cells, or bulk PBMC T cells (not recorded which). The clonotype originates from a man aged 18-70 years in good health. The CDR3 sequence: CASSLRGSGVVEQFF.